This T cell receptor (beta chain) was retrieved from a study of response to subunit inactivated influenza vaccine (dated by TCRdb to 2017 to 2018). Study-level background: The study used deep quantitative T cell receptor repertoire profiling to track responses to a trivalent subunit inactivated influenza vaccine.

This clonotype was recorded many times. No antigen is known for it. No base quality values were provided; no much bigger clone lies one nucleotide off. Libraries were built with RT-PCR. TCRdb records Illumina HiSeq 2500 as the sequencer. Clones were called with MiXCR by TCRdb after fastp trimmed the public reads at Q25, and only in-frame beta chains were retained. Rows with a matching CDR3 protein are joined into one entry that keeps the most common DNA and genes. Present in this sample are about 500,000 distinct CDR3 sequences, 13% of which were seen just once. The ten biggest clones cover over 10% of the sample. CDR1 and CDR2, looked up from the germline V gene, are SGHTA and FQGNSA. Cut back by 3 bases and 4 bases, the V and J ends lie 4 bases apart. The CDR3 spans 12 residues, from the cysteine through the phenylalanine. The entry retains the CDR3 DNA only, 36 bases that are in frame from base 1.

What the study reported, not specific to this receptor: The authors suggested that each seasonal influenza vaccination may recruit only a limited number of new T cells.

What the time point label conveys for this sample: around 42 days after influenza vaccine administration. The rearrangement combines TRBV7-2 with TRBJ2-1; the D gene cannot be resolved reliably. The sequencing used PBMCs from blood, collected about 6 weeks after vaccination. The clonotype comes from a man aged 50 to 59 who received an inactivated influenza vaccine. Donor details come from another sample of the same person, matched by shared clones. The CDR3 reads CASSFGYNEQFF. The bases are TGTGCCAGCAGCTTTGGGTACAATGAGCAGTTCTTC.